What follows are 27 T cell receptor beta chains derived from one specimen sequenced in a study of blood T cell repertoires in COVID-19. TCRdb's table, derived via immunoSEQ multiplex PCR, lists solely in-frame clones and lacks some. The sample carries fewer than 80,000 clones, around nine tenths recorded once. The sequenced sample was peripheral blood. The source is a human donor in a cohort sampled during active COVID-19.

This clone has just a few counts. The chain joins TRBV24-1 to TRBJ1-3; D ambiguous. The V and J ends lost 3 bases and 4 bases respectively, with 6 bases between them. This CDR3 comprises 13 residues. The germline V gene encodes CDR1 KGHDR and CDR2 SFDVKD. DNA of the CDR3: TGTGCCACCAGTGATCCACGGGGAAACACCATATATTTT. Protein product: CATSDPRGNTIYF.

CDR3 coding DNA: TGTGCCAGCAGTCAAGCCTCCTACGAGCAGTACTTC. This encodes CASSQASYEQYF. This chain joins TRBV28 and TRBJ2-7; no definite D call. Trimming took 5 bases from V and 0 from J, leaving 5 bases between them. CDR1 is MDHEN and CDR2 is SYDVKM in the germline V gene. This CDR3 is 12 amino acids long.

The chain joins TRBV5-5 to TRBJ1-2; 8 bases align to TRBD1. The CDR3 totals 15 residues. The ends lost 2 bases at V and 4 bases at J; junction bases unmatched: 7. The germline V gene encodes CDR1 SGHKS and CDR2 YYEKEE (reference sequence). CDR3 region: CASSLLVTGVYGYTF. The CDR3, as DNA: TGTGCCAGCAGCTTATTGGTGACAGGGGTCTATGGCTACACCTTC.

The chain recombines TRBV5-4 with TRBJ2-3, with a possible D match to TRBD2 (6 bases). This CDR3 comprises 16 residues. Trimming removed 2 bases from V and 0 bases from J, with 13 bases in between. Germline CDR1 and CDR2: SGHNT and YYREEE (reference sequence). Here the CDR3 DNA reads TGTGCCAGCAGCTTTGGCGGAGGGCTTAGCACAGATACGCAGTATTTT. It yields the protein CASSFGGGLSTDTQYF.

The chain couples TRBV6-2 or TRBV6-3 to TRBJ2-5; no clear D gene. The CDR3 runs 13 residues. V lost 4 bases and J 4 bases, leaving 10 bases between the germline ends. Germline V gene data show CDR1 as MNHEY and CDR2 as SVGEGT. CDR3 amino acids: CASSWQVPETQYF. The CDR3 DNA reads as TGTGCCAGCAGTTGGCAGGTTCCAGAGACCCAGTACTTC.

This rearrangement joins TRBV12-3 or TRBV12-4 to TRBJ2-5; D is unclear. V was shortened by 5 bases and J by 5 bases, with 12 bases between the two germline ends. The CDR3 extends over 13 amino acids. The CDR3 protein is CASSPTRRETQYF. CDR3 sequence (DNA): TGTGCCAGCAGTCCCACCCGTCGGGAGACCCAGTACTTC.

This chain connects TRBV6-5 to TRBJ2-2; 7 bases are shared with TRBD1. J was trimmed by 6 bases and V by 8 bases; bases with no gene match: 12. CDR1 is MNHEY, CDR2 SVGAGI, per germline. CDR3 length: 15 amino acids. CDR3 amino acids: CASHDDRVNPGELFF. As DNA, the CDR3 is TGTGCCAGCCATGATGACAGGGTAAACCCCGGGGAGCTGTTTTTT.

V and J are TRBV11-2 and TRBJ2-1; the match to TRBD2 covers 10 bases. CDR3 length: 17 amino acids. The junction had 5 bases not matched to a gene; V was cut back by 3 bases and J by 0 bases. Germline CDR1 reads SGHAT; CDR2 reads FQNNGV. CDR3 sequence reads: CASSLLTSGDSYNEQFF. The CDR3, as DNA: TGTGCCAGCAGCTTGTTAACTAGCGGGGACTCCTACAATGAGCAGTTCTTC.

The V gene is TRBV18, the J gene TRBJ1-3, with 7 bases identical to TRBD1. The CDR3 has 14 residues. In germline, CDR1 is KGHSH, CDR2 LQKENI. Germline trimming cut 4 bases from V and 4 bases from J; bases unmatched to any gene: 4. CDR3 region: CASSQTGAGNTIYF. The CDR3 nucleotides are TGTGCCAGCTCACAAACAGGGGCCGGAAACACCATATATTTT.

This chain joins TRBV5-1 and TRBJ2-5, with D tentatively TRBD2 (7 bases). V dropped 4 bases and J dropped 3 bases, with 13 bases sitting between them. The CDR3 consists of 14 residues. In germline, CDR1 is SGHRS, CDR2 YFSETQ. The CDR3 is CASSTEGGKETQYF. The CDR3 DNA reads as TGCGCCAGCAGCACCGAGGGGGGGAAAGAGACCCAGTACTTC.

The chain uses TRBV9 and TRBJ2-1; no definite D call. Germline lookup yields CDR1 SGDLS and CDR2 YYNGEE. V was cut by 4 bases and J by 8 bases, with 16 bases left in between. This CDR3 is 14 amino acids long. CDR3 region: CASSSPPSVHEQFF. CDR3 DNA sequence: TGTGCCAGCAGCTCCCCCCCCAGCGTCCATGAGCAGTTCTTC.

The chain recombines TRBV18 with TRBJ2-7; 8 positions match TRBD1. CDR1 and CDR2 (germline): KGHSH, LQKENI. V was clipped by 6 bases and J by 6 bases; unmatched bases: 10. The CDR3 is made up of 14 amino acids. The CDR3 nucleotides are TGTGCCAGCTCTTACGGACAGGGTTTATCCGAGCAGTACTTC. The encoded protein is CASSYGQGLSEQYF.

The V and J genes are TRBV27 and TRBJ1-1; D may be TRBD1 (6 bases). Trimming took 3 bases from V and 5 from J, leaving 10 bases between them. Looked up from germline, CDR1 is MNHEY and CDR2 is SMNVEV (reference sequence). This CDR3 is built from 13 residues. The DNA of the CDR3 is TGTGCCAGCAGTTTCCAGGGGCGGACTGAAGCTTTCTTT. Residues: CASSFQGRTEAFF.

This clone was counted between two and nine times. The chain employs TRBV5-6 and TRBJ1-5; the match to TRBD1 covers 7 bases. The CDR3 covers 18 residues. V lost 0 bases, J lost 0 bases, and 9 bases stayed unmatched. The germline V gene has CDR1 SGHDT and CDR2 YYEEEE. CDR3 bases: TGTGCCAGCAGCTTGGATATAACAGGGGATTATAGCAATCAGCCCCAGCATTTT. Translation gives CASSLDITGDYSNQPQHF.

This clone was observed a handful of times. The chain uses TRBV6-5 and TRBJ1-1; D is perhaps TRBD1 (5 bases). Between the trimmed V and J ends, which lost 2 bases and 5 bases, there was a span of 6 bases. CDR1 is MNHEY, CDR2 SVGAGI, per germline. The CDR3 is made up of 12 amino acids. CDR3 in DNA: TGTGCCAGCAGTTACAAGGGGACTGAAGCTTTCTTT. Its protein product is CASSYKGTEAFF.

The V gene is TRBV6-1, the J gene TRBJ2-7, with 8 bases that match TRBD2. The CDR3 has 17 residues. From germline, CDR1 is MNHNS and CDR2 SASEGT. V was pared by 1 base and J by 0 bases, with 8 bases of the junction left unmatched. The chain's CDR3 is CASSEVSGVPYSYEQYF. The CDR3 DNA is TGTGCCAGCAGTGAAGTTAGCGGGGTTCCATACTCCTACGAGCAGTACTTC.

The rearrangement joins TRBV7-6 to TRBJ2-1; TRBD2 agrees at 9 bases. The CDR3 consists of 15 residues. Germline CDR1 is SGHVS and CDR2 is FNYEAQ. With V trimmed by 3 bases and J by 8 bases, 8 bases remained unmatched. DNA of the CDR3: TGTGCCAGCAGCTTCGGCGGGGGGGCCGTGTATGAGCAGTTCTTC. Translation: CASSFGGGAVYEQFF.

V usage is TRBV28 and J usage is TRBJ2-1; 10 nucleotides match TRBD2. Trimming at V came to 8 bases and at J to 7 bases, leaving 8 bases not matched to a gene. CDR1 MDHEN and CDR2 SYDVKM come from the germline V gene. The CDR3 contains 14 residues. The CDR3 bases are TGTGCCAGCGGGGGACTAGCGTCTGGGAATGAGCAGTTCTTC. Protein sequence: CASGGLASGNEQFF.

This clone was detected only once. The chain combines TRBV9 with TRBJ1-2; no clear D gene. Trimming cost V 5 bases and J 2 bases, with 16 bases left between them. The CDR3 is 15 residues long. CDR1 and CDR2 from the germline V gene are SGDLS and YYNGEE. Here the CDR3 DNA reads TGTGCCAGCAGGGGTTTAACTGGGGAGAACTATGGCTACACCTTC. It yields the protein CASRGLTGENYGYTF.

J is TRBJ1-5 and V is TRBV19; D is unclear. Germline V lookup: CDR1 LNHDA, CDR2 SQIVND (reference sequence). Trimming took off 0 bases at V and 4 bases at J, with 10 bases between the two ends. There are 15 residues in the CDR3. In nucleotides, the CDR3 is TGTGCCAGTAGTATAGAGGGTTTCGGGAATCAGCCCCAGCATTTT. This encodes CASSIEGFGNQPQHF.

The V and J genes are TRBV19 and TRBJ1-1; D may be TRBD1 (6 bases). This CDR3 is built from 13 residues. The germline V gene encodes CDR1 LNHDA and CDR2 SQIVND (reference sequence). V was clipped by 5 bases and J by 5 bases, with 12 bases between them. CDR3 loop: CASSATGLTEAFF. The CDR3 DNA is TGTGCCAGTAGTGCGACAGGTCTGACTGAAGCTTTCTTT.

V and J are TRBV6-5 and TRBJ2-7; 8 positions agree with TRBD1. Per the germline V gene, CDR1 is MNHEY and CDR2 is SVGAGI. This CDR3 contains 15 residues. The V gene end was trimmed by 10 bases and the J gene end by 3 bases; junction bases not matched to a gene: 14. CDR3: CATLAGSGGHYEQYF. CDR3 in DNA: TGTGCCACCTTGGCCGGCTCAGGGGGCCACTACGAGCAGTACTTC.

CDR3 sequence (DNA): TGTGCCAGCAGTTCCCGAGGGGGCGGATTCGGAAAACTGTTTTTT. It codes for CASSSRGGGFGKLFF. The V and J genes are TRBV6-5 and TRBJ1-4, with 7 bases that match TRBD1. The CDR3 loop spans 15 amino acids. Germline V gene lookup returns CDR1 MNHEY and CDR2 SVGAGI. Losses at the gene ends were 4 bases for V and 10 bases for J; bases not matched to a gene: 12.

This clone turned up a few times. The chain has TRBV28 and TRBJ2-1; no clear D. The CDR3 is made up of 16 amino acids. CDR1 is MDHEN and CDR2 is SYDVKM in the germline V gene. V shed 8 bases and J shed 0 bases, with 17 bases lying between them. CDR3 protein: CASSRRNPSSYNEQFF. CDR3 bases: TGTGCCAGCTCCCGCCGAAACCCCAGCTCCTACAATGAGCAGTTCTTC.

This clone was seen only once. The chain has TRBV12-3 or TRBV12-4 and TRBJ2-7; D perhaps matches TRBD1 (5 bases). The CDR3 sequence is 13 residues long. V was trimmed by 1 base and J by 2 bases, leaving 6 bases between them. The CDR3 reads CASSLGQTYEQYF. As DNA, the CDR3 is TGTGCCAGCAGTTTAGGACAGACCTACGAGCAGTACTTC.

The chain joins TRBV30 to TRBJ2-1; tentative D call: TRBD2 (5 bases). The germline CDR1 and CDR2 sequences are GTSNPN and SVGIG (reference sequence). V lost 5 bases, J lost 7 bases, and 18 bases lay in between. The CDR3 is made up of 14 amino acids. The CDR3 region has the DNA TGTGCCTGGGGCAACGGGGTCGGTTTGAATGAGCAGTTCTTC. It specifies CAWGNGVGLNEQFF.

V is TRBV9 and J is TRBJ2-4, with D uncertain. The CDR3 contains 12 residues. Germline loops: CDR1 SGDLS, CDR2 YYNGEE. V lost 3 bases and J lost 6, with 7 bases in between. This CDR3 reads CASSGAGNIQYF. The CDR3, as DNA: TGTGCCAGCAGCGGAGCCGGAAACATTCAGTACTTC.